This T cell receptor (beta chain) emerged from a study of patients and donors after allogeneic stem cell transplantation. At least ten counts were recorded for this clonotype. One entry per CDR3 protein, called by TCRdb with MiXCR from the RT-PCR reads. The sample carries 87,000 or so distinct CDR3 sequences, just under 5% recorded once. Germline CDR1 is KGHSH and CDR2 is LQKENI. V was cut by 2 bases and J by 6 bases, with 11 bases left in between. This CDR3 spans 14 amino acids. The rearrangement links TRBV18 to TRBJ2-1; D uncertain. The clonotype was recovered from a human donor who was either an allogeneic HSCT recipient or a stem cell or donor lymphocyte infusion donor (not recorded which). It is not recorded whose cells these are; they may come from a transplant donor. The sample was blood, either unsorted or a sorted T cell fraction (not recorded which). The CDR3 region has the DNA TGTGCCAGCTCACCAAATGGTGTAGGCAATGAGCAGTTCTTC. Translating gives CASSPNGVGNEQFF.